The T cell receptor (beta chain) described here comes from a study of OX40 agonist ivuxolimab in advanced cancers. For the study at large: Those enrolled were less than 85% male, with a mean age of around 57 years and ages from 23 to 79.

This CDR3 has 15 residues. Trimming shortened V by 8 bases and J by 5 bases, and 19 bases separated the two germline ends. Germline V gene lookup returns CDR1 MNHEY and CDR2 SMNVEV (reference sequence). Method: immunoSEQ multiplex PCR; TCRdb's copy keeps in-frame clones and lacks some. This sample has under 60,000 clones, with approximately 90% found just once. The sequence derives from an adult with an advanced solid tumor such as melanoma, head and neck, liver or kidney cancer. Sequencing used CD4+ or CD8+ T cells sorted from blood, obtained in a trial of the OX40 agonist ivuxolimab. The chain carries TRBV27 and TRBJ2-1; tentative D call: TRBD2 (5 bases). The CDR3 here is CASRKSSEVHNEQFF. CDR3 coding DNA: TGTGCCAGCCGTAAAAGCTCGGAGGTTCACAATGAGCAGTTCTTC.